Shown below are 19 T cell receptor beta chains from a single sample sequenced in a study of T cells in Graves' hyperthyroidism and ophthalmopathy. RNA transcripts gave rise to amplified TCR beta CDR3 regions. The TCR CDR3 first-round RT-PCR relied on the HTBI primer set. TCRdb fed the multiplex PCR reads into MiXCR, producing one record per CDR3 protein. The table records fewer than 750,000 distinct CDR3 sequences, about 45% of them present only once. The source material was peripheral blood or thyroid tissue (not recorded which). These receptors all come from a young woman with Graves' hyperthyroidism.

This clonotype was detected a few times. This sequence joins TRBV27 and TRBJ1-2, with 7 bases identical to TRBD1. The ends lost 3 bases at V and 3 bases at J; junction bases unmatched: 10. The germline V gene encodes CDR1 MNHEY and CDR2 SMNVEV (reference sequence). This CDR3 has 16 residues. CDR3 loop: CASSFQTQGWHYGYTF. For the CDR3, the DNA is TGTGCCAGCAGTTTCCAGACACAGGGGTGGCACTATGGCTACACCTTC.

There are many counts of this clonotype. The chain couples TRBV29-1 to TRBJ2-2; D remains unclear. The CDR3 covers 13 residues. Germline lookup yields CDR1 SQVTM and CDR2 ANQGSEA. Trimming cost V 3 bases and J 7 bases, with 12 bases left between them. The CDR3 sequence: CSVERQSDGELFF. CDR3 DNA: TGCAGCGTTGAGAGGCAGTCTGACGGGGAGCTGTTTTTT.

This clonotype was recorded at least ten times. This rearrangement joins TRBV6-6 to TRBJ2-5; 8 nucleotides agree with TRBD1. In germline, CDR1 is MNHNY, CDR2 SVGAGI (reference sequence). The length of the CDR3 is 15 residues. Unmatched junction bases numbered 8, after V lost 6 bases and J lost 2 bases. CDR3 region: CASSSPQGAQETQYF. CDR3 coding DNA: TGTGCCAGCAGCTCACCGCAGGGGGCACAAGAGACCCAGTACTTC.

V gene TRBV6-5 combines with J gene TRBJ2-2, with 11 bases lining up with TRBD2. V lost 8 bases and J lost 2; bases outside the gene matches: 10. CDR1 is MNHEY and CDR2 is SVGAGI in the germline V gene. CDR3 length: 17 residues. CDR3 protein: CASAAGTSGYNTGELFF. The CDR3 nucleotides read TGTGCCAGCGCGGCGGGGACTAGCGGATACAACACCGGGGAGCTGTTTTTT.

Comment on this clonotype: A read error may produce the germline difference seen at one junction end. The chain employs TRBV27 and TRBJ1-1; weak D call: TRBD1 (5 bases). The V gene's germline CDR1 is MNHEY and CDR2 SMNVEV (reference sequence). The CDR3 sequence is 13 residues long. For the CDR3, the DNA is TGTGCCAGCAGCCGCGGGGGGAACACTGAAGCTCTCTTT. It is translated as CASSRGGNTEALF.

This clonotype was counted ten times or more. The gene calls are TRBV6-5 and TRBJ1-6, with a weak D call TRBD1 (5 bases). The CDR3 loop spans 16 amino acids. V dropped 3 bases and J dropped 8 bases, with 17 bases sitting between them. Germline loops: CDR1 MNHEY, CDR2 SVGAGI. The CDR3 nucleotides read TGTGCCAGCAGTTATTTCTTAGGGATCAGGGATTCACCCCTCCACTTT. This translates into CASSYFLGIRDSPLHF.

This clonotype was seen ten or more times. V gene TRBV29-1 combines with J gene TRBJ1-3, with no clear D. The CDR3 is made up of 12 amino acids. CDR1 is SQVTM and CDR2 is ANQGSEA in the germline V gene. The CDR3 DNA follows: TGCGGCTTCAGCGACGGGGGAAACACCATATATTTT. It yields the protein CGFSDGGNTIYF.

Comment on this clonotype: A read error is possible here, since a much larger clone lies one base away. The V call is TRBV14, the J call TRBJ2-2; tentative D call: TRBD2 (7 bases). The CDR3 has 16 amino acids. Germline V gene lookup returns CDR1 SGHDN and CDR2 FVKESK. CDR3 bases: TGTGCCGGCAGCCAATTTGCGGGGGCGCCCACCGGGGAGCTGTTTTTT. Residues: CAGSQFAGAPTGELFF.

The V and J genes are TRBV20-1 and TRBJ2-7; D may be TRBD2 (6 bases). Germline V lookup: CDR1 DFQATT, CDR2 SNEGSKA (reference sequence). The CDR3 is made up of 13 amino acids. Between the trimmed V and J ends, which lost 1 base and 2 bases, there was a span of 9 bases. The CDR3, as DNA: TGCAGTGCTAGAGGGGCGGGGACCTACGAGCAGTACTTC. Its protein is CSARGAGTYEQYF.

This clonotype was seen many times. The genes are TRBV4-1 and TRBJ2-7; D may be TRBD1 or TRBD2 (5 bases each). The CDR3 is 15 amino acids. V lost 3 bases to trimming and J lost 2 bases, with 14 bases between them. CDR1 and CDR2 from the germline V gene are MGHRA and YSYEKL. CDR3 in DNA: TGCGCCAGCAGCCAGACCACCGGGACGACCTACGAGCAGTACTTC. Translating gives CASSQTTGTTYEQYF.

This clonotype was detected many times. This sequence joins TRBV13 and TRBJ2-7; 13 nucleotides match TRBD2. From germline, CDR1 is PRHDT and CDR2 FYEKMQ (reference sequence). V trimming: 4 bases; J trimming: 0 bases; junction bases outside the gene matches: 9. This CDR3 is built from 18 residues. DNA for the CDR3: TGTGCCAGCAGCTCGGGACTAGCGGGATGGACCTACTCCTACGAGCAGTACTTC. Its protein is CASSSGLAGWTYSYEQYF.

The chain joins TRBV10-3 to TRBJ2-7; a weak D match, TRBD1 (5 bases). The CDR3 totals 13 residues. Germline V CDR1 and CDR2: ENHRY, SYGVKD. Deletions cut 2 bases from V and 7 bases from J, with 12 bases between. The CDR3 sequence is CAISEGAMQEQYF. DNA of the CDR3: TGTGCCATCAGTGAGGGGGCTATGCAAGAGCAGTACTTC.

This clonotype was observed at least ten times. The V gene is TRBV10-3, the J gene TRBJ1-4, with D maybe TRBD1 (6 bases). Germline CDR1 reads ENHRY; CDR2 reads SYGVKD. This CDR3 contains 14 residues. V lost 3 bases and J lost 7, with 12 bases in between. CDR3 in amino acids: CAISEWQGPEKLFF. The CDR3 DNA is TGTGCCATCAGTGAATGGCAGGGGCCTGAAAAACTGTTTTTT.

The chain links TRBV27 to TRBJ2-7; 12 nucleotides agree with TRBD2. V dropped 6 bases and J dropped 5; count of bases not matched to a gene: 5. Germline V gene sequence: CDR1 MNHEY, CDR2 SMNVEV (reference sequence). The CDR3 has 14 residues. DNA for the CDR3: TGTGCCAGCAGCGTTACTAGCGGGAGGCACGAGCAGTACTTC. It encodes CASSVTSGRHEQYF.

CDR3: CASSSSGRAPDTQYF. As DNA, the CDR3 is TGCGCCAGCAGCTCTAGCGGGAGGGCCCCAGATACGCAGTACTTC. V and J are TRBV5-1 and TRBJ2-5, with 12 bases matching TRBD2. Germline loops: CDR1 SGHRS, CDR2 YFSETQ. The CDR3 consists of 15 residues. Trimming at V came to 3 bases and at J to 11 bases, leaving 11 bases not matched to a gene.

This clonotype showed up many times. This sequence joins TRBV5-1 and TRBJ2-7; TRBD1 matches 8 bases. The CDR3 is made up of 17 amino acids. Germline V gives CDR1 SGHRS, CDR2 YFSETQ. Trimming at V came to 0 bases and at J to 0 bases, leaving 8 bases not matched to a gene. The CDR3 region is CASSLEPNRGSSYEQYF. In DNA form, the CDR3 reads TGCGCCAGCAGCTTGGAACCTAACAGGGGGAGCTCCTACGAGCAGTACTTC. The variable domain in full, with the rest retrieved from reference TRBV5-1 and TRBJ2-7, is KAGVTQTPRYLIKTRGQQVTLSCSPISGHRSVSWYQQTPGQGLQFLFEYFSETQRNKGNFPGRFSGRQFSNSRSEMNVSTLELGDSALYLCASSLEPNRGSSYEQYFGPGTRLTVT.

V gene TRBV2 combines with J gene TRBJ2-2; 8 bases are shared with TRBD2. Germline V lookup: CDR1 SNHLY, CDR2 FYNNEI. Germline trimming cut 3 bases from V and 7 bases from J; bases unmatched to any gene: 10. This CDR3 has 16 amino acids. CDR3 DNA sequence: TGTGCCAGCAGTGATGAGGTGGGCGGGAGGAACGGGGAGCTGTTTTTT. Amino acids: CASSDEVGGRNGELFF.

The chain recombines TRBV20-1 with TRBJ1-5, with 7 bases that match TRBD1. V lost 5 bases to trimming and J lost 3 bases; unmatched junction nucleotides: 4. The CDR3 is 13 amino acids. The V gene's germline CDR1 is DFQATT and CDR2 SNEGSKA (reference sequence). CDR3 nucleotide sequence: TGCAGTGCTGAAACAGGGGACAATCAGCCCCAGCATTTT. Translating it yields CSAETGDNQPQHF.

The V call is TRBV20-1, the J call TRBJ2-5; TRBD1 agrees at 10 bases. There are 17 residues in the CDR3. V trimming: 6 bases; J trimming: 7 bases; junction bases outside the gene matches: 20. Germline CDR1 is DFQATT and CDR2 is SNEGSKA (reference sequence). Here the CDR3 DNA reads TGCAGTGCCAATTTAGGGGAGACAGGGGGCGTTGACGGGACCCAGTACTTC. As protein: CSANLGETGGVDGTQYF.